Detailed here is one T cell receptor (beta chain). The data were obtained in a study of blood T cell repertoires in COVID-19. This CDR3 contains 15 residues. The germline gives CDR1 SEHNR, CDR2 FQNEAQ (reference sequence). V gave up 1 base and J gave up 6 bases; unmatched junction bases: 6. The data were produced by immunoSEQ multiplex PCR, yet TCRdb's version contains in-frame clones alone and is incomplete. Seen here are about 260,000 clones, 85% to 90% observed once, and the top ten hold 4.1%. The sequence was collected from a woman in her thirties with acute COVID-19. V and J are TRBV7-9 and TRBJ2-7; 10 bases align to TRBD2. Sequencing was done on a sample of PBMCs or T cells enriched from blood (not recorded which). The DNA of the CDR3 is TGTGCCAGCAGCTTAGTAGGGACTAGCGTGGCCGAGCAGTACTTC. This codes for CASSLVGTSVAEQYF. Full variable domain (rest looked up from reference TRBV7-9 and TRBJ2-7): DTGVSQNPRHKITKRGQNVTFRCDPISEHNRLYWYRQTLGQGPEFLTYFQNEAQLEKSRLLSDRFSAERPKGSFSTLEIQRTEQGDSAMYLCASSLVGTSVAEQYFGPGTRLTVT.